This paragraph reports one T cell receptor (beta chain). The CDR3 end is not reached by the read, which stops 3 residues before it; the germline J gene fills it in. All participants had a single incident cervical HPV16 infection, and prevalent HPV16 infections were excluded. This sample was taken from a study of T cells in women clearing cervical HPV infection. Study information: Donors had HPV16-related CIN3 or worse; 2 had invasive cancer. Controls were women whose single incident HPV16 infection cleared within 12 months without precancer or cancer. Case blood was drawn when the lesion was first found; control blood after infection became undetectable.

TCRdb keeps only in-frame clones here, not all; method: immunoSEQ multiplex PCR. The sample has 30,000 to 40,000 clones. The CDR3 spans 14 residues. V shed 3 bases, J shed 3 bases, and the junction held 3 bases outside the gene matches. Germline-derived CDR1 and CDR2 are KGHSH and LQKENI. The chain couples TRBV18 to TRBJ2-7; 9 positions agree with TRBD2. This sequence was found in a woman aged 18 to 69 with a cervical HPV16 infection that either progressed to CIN3+ or cleared (not recorded which). Sequenced material: blood buffy coat. CDR3 amino acids: CASSPREGLYEQYF. The CDR3 bases that were read are TGTGCCAGCTCACCGCGGGAGGGCCTCTACGAG.